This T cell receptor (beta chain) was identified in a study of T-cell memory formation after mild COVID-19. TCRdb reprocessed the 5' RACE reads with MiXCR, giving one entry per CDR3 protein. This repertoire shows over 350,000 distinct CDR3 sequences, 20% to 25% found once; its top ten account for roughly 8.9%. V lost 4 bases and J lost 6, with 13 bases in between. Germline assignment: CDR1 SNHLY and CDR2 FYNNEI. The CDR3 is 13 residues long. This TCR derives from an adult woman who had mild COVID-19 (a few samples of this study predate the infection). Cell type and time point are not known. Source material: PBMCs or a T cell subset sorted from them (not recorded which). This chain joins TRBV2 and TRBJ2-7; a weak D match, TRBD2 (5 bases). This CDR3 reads CASSGLLRGEQYF. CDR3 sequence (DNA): TGTGCCAGCAGTGGTCTCCTTCGGGGCGAGCAGTACTTC.